A selection of T cell receptor beta chains follows, all from one sample in a study of blood T cell repertoires in COVID-19. Clones were sequenced by immunoSEQ multiplex PCR, and TCRdb holds only the in-frame ones, with some missing. Altogether 200,000 to 250,000 clones are present, roughly 90% being singletons, with the ten largest covering around 2.8%. Sequences were obtained from peripheral blood. The origin of the receptors is a woman aged 55-70 years with acute or convalescent COVID-19. Both conserved end residues are part of each CDR3.

J gene | V gene | CDR3 protein
TRBJ2-7 | TRBV15 | CATSRDRHPGTYEQYF
TRBJ2-1 | TRBV7-3 | CASSQGLAFNEQFF
TRBJ1-5 | TRBV30 | CAWSGEVHQPQHF
TRBJ2-1 | TRBV2 | CASISSGLAGGPSSYNEQFF
TRBJ2-1 | TRBV10-1 | CASSSGAGVSYNEQFF
TRBJ2-1 | TRBV18 | CASSRGLAGDNEQFF
TRBJ2-1 | TRBV21-1 | CASSSGGHRAALGSYNEQFF
TRBJ1-4 | TRBV28 | CASSLLGTGRNEKLFF
TRBJ1-4 | TRBV19 | CASRSQGAQANEKLFF
TRBJ2-7 | TRBV4-1 | CASSQYERDYEQYF
TRBJ2-1 | TRBV13 | CASSRRSVSSYNEQFF
TRBJ1-5 | TRBV19 | CASSIPVQGDQPQHF
TRBJ1-3 | TRBV7-2 | CASSQGASGNTIYF
TRBJ1-5 | TRBV6-2/TRBV6-3 | CASSWAGGGNQPQHF
TRBJ1-5 | TRBV5-4 | CASSVQGSRNQPQHF
TRBJ2-3 | TRBV10-1 | CASSERLAGVVRQADTQYF
TRBJ1-2 | TRBV19 | CASSTAQGPNYGYTF